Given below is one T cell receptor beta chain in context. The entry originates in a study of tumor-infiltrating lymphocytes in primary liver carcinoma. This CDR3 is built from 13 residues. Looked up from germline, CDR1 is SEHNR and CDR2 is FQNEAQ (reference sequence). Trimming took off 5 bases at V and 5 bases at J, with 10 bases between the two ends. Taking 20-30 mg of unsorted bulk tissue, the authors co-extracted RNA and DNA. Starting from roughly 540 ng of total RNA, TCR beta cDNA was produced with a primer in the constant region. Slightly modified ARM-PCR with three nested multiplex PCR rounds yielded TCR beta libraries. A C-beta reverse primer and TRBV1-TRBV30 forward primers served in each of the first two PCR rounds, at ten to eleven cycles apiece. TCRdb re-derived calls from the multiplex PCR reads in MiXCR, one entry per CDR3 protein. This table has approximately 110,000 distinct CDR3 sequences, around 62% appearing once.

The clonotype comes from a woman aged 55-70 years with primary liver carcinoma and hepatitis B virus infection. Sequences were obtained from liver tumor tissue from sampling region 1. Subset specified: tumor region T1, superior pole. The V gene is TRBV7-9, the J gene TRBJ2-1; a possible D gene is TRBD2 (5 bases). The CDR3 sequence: CASSPSIDNEQFF. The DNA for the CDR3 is TGTGCCAGCAGCCCTAGCATCGACAATGAGCAGTTCTTC.